The 2 T cell receptor beta chains presented below share a single source sample, sequenced in a study of spatial heterogeneity in lung cancer. Their antigen targets remain unknown. Time point noted: sample taken at primary tumor resection. Study findings and constraints: Counts that tracked tumor mutation counts were those of expanded intratumoral alpha and beta TCRs.

Via MiXCR, TCRdb re-called the 5' RACE reads, giving one row per CDR3 protein. Among some 10,000 distinct CDR3 sequences listed, around 5% were seen once. Here the sequenced sample was lung tumor tissue, taken at surgery. These receptors were collected from a male donor with early-stage non-small cell lung cancer.

This clonotype is labeled as medium-sized. The chain joins TRBV29-1 to TRBJ2-7; tentative D call: TRBD1 (5 bases). The V and J ends lost 4 bases and 5 bases respectively, with 12 bases between them. The CDR3 is 12 amino acids. The germline CDR1 and CDR2 sequences are SQVTM and ANQGSEA. This chain's CDR3 is CSVAQGVNEQYF. The CDR3 DNA is TGCAGCGTTGCCCAGGGTGTCAACGAGCAGTACTTC.

This clonotype was seen repeatedly, ten times or more. J is TRBJ1-1 and V is TRBV28; maybe TRBD1 (6 bases). CDR1 MDHEN and CDR2 SYDVKM come from the germline V gene. The CDR3 runs 14 residues. V was pared by 3 bases and J by 4 bases, with 12 bases between. CDR3 in amino acids: CASSLMRGGTEAFF. The CDR3 bases are TGTGCCAGCAGTTTGATGAGGGGGGGCACTGAAGCTTTCTTT.